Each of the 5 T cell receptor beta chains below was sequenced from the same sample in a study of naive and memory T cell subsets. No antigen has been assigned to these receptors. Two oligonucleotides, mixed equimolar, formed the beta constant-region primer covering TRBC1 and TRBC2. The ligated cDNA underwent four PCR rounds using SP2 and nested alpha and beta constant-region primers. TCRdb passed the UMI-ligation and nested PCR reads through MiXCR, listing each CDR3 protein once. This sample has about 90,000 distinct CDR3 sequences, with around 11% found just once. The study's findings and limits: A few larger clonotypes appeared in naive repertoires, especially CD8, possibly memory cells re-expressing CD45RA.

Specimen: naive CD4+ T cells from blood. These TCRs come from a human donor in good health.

CDR3 sequence reads: CASSLAKYNEQFF. CDR3 DNA: TGTGCCAGCAGCTTAGCGAAATACAATGAGCAGTTCTTC. The V gene is TRBV7-2, the J gene TRBJ2-1, with D uncertain. The germline gives CDR1 SGHTA, CDR2 FQGNSA. CDR3 length equals 13 residues. V lost 0 bases to trimming and J lost 4 bases, with 4 bases between them.

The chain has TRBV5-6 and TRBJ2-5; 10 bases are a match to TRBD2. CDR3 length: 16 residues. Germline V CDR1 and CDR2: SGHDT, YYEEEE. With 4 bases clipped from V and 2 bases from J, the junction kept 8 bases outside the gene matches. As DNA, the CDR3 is TGTGCCAGCAGCCCGCCTAGCGGGGGCCTGCAAGAGACCCAGTACTTC. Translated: CASSPPSGGLQETQYF.

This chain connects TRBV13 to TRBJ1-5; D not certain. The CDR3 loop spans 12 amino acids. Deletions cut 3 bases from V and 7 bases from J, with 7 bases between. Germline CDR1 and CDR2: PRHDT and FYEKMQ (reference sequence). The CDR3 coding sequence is TGTGCCAGCAGCTTCAGGAACCAGCCCCAGCATTTT. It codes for CASSFRNQPQHF.

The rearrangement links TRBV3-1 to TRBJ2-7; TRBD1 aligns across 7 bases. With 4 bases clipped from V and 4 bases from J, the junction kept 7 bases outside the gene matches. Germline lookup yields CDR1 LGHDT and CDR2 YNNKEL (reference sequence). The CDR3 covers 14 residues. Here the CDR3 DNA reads TGTGCCAGCAGCCGAACAGGGGTCCCTTACGAGCAGTACTTC. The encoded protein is CASSRTGVPYEQYF.

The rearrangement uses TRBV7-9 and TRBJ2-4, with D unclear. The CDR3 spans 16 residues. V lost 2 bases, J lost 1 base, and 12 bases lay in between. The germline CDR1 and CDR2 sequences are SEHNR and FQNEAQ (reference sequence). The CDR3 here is CASSLSGSAAKNIQYF. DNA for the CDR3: TGTGCCAGCAGCTTAAGTGGCAGCGCGGCCAAAAACATTCAGTACTTC.